The TCR beta chain under discussion was sequenced for a study of Ad26.COV2.S vaccination and SARS-CoV-2 variants. Libraries were prepared by immunoSEQ multiplex PCR; TCRdb keeps only in-frame clonotypes and omits some of them. Of some 330,000 clones listed, almost 90% are singletons. Treatment indicated: 15 to 20 received Ad26.COV2.S at low or high dose, single or two shots; roughly five received placebo; per-sample allocation not given. After the first vaccine or placebo injection, samples were drawn on day 63. CDR3 size: 14 residues. V was trimmed by 3 bases and J by 4 bases, leaving 13 bases between them. Germline V gene lookup returns CDR1 SGHRS and CDR2 YFSETQ.

The V gene is TRBV5-1, the J gene TRBJ1-1; D is possibly TRBD1 (5 bases). This specimen was peripheral blood, taken in a trial of Ad26.COV2.S vaccine versus placebo. This TCR was sampled from a person between 18 and 60 years old who received the Ad26.COV2.S COVID-19 vaccine or a placebo. The CDR3 protein is CASSSFDSGTEAFF. The DNA for the CDR3 is TGCGCCAGCAGCTCATTCGACAGTGGCACTGAAGCTTTCTTT.